Reported below is one TCR beta chain. This clonotype has only a few counts. There is no known antigen for this receptor. Per-base quality was not reported, and no clone a single base away is much larger than it. V and J lose 4 bases and 2 bases, and a span of 11 bases separates them. The cysteine opens and the phenylalanine closes a CDR3 of 14 amino acids. Just the 42-base CDR3 DNA is kept, in frame starting at base 1. In the germline V gene, CDR1 corresponds to LGHNA and CDR2 to YNFKEQ. This sample stems from a study of T cells in Graves' hyperthyroidism and ophthalmopathy (dated by TCRdb to the late 2010s). Background on the whole study: A discovery cohort of about 96 patients, approximately 44 with Graves' ophthalmopathy and under 60 with stable Graves' hyperthyroidism, was used to find distinguishing TCR V-J signatures. An independent validation cohort of under 20 hyperthyroidism patients and some 15 patients who later progressed to ophthalmopathy tested prospective prediction of ophthalmopathy. According to the paper, TCR Vbeta CDR3 sequencing was carried out on more than 120 peripheral blood samples, which came from around 43 ophthalmopathy, under 80 hyperthyroidism and approximately 17 progressor patients. For training and testing, the roughly 97 patients in the discovery cohort were randomly divided in a 7:3 ratio. Once sampling was done, hyperthyroidism patients were given methimazole at a starting dose of 30 mg daily, whereas ophthalmopathy patients were given high-dose intravenous methylprednisolone. In about six Graves' hyperthyroidism patients, the study also compared T-cell repertoires from thyroid tissue with T-cell repertoires from blood. Results and caveats for the whole study, not just this receptor: Most expanded thyroid clonotypes (frequency above 0.001) were also detected in blood, suggesting blood repertoires may reflect thyroid immune responses. A model built on a 13 V-J signature distinguished ophthalmopathy from stable hyperthyroidism, reaching about 88% sensitivity and around 81% specificity in cross-validation and 80%/75% in testing. Sample size was not statistically predetermined, and investigators were not blinded to group allocation. During validation, the model predicted progression to ophthalmopathy a median of around six months ahead of onset, with around 71% sensitivity and under 85% specificity.

Stable Graves' hyperthyroidism was defined as no progression to ophthalmopathy during 18 months of follow-up. The hyperthyroidism patients were between 18 and 65 years old and newly diagnosed, with a disease duration of less than 2 months. The study excluded patients with uncontrolled infections, other autoimmune diseases, pregnancy or lactation. Diagnoses relied on clinical symptoms, serum thyroxine and TRAb, thyroid ultrasound and orbital computed tomography. Total RNA was extracted with Trizol reagent, and quality was checked on an Agilent 2100 Bioanalyzer. The TCR beta CDR3 regions were amplified from RNA transcripts. For the first round of RT-PCR on the TCR CDR3, the HTBI primer set was used together with the Qiagen OneStep RT-PCR kit. Libraries were constructed in a second round of multiplex PCR, after which size selection and purification were performed. Libraries were sequenced paired-end with 100 bp reads on an Illumina HiSeq2000. The paper's processing steps were these. Raw data were processed with SOAPnuke, discarding reads with adapters, uncalled bases, mean Phred below 15, or no exact constant-primer or identifier match. COPE v1.2.5 was used to merge high-quality paired reads, and clonotypes were defined as unique nucleotide sequences. MiTCR v1.1 was used to align clonotypes to the IMGT TRBV, TRBD and TRBJ reference segments. Only V-J combinations with frequency above 0.0001, covering roughly 99% of repertoires, were analysed. A TCS score was defined as the ratio between F50 (clonal expansion) and ExV (chaos), using BLOSUM62-based TCRdist between CDR3 peptides within each V-J. Welch's t-statistics and random forest reduced just over 500 V-J features to about 13, which were used in a naive Bayes classifier (R e1071). TCRdb reran the public reads through fastp at Q25 and MiXCR, keeping productive beta chains. Identical CDR3 protein sequences are pooled into one entry, listed with their most common genes and DNA. The V and J calls come from TCRdb's annotation, not from the publication. Here the sample has 600,000 or so distinct CDR3 sequences; around 46% occur a single time. The top ten clones comprise about 8.2% of the sample.

The sequence links TRBV4-2 to TRBJ2-5; the D gene is perhaps TRBD1, on 5 matching bases. Material: peripheral blood or thyroid tissue (not recorded which). This receptor was obtained from a woman between 18 and 29 years old with Graves' hyperthyroidism. Donor details come from another sample of the same person, matched by shared clones. The DNA sequence follows: TGTGCCAGCAGCCCCCCCAGGGTACAAGAGACCCAGTACTTC. Its protein is CASSPPRVQETQYF.